Each of the 23 T cell receptor beta chains below was sequenced from the same sample in a study of blood T cell repertoires in COVID-19. The method was immunoSEQ multiplex PCR; TCRdb's version includes in-frame clones alone and lacks a portion of them. The table shows 150,000 to 200,000 clones, with over 80% occurring only once. Sequencing was carried out using peripheral blood. The receptors originated from a woman in her seventies with acute or convalescent COVID-19.

V usage is TRBV7-2 and J usage is TRBJ1-1, with 7 nucleotides matching TRBD1. The trim removed 2 bases at V and 5 bases at J, leaving 8 bases unmatched. The CDR3 is 15 amino acids. Germline V gene sequence: CDR1 SGHTA, CDR2 FQGNSA. In DNA form, the CDR3 reads TGTGCCAGCAGCTTAAGAGAGGGGGCGCGTACTGAAGCTTTCTTT. Amino acids: CASSLREGARTEAFF.

This rearrangement joins TRBV4-3 to TRBJ1-6; 8 positions match TRBD1. Germline V lookup: CDR1 LGHNA, CDR2 YSLEER. The CDR3 has 14 amino acids. V lost 4 bases to trimming and J lost 10 bases; unmatched junction nucleotides: 6. CDR3 nucleotide sequence: TGCGCCAGCAGCCTAAGACAGGGGAAATCACCCCTCCACTTT. This sequence encodes CASSLRQGKSPLHF.

This chain links TRBV6-6 with TRBJ2-7; 12 positions match TRBD2. V trimming: 5 bases; J trimming: 2 bases; junction bases outside the gene matches: 4. The CDR3 runs to 15 residues. Germline lookup yields CDR1 MNHNY and CDR2 SVGAGI (reference sequence). Written as DNA, the CDR3 is TGTGCCAGCAGTGCGGGACTAGCGGGCCCCTACGAGCAGTACTTC. Its translation: CASSAGLAGPYEQYF.

As for this clone: At one end, the junction sequence differs from germline, possibly due to a read error. The chain joins TRBV10-2 to TRBJ2-2, with 10 bases identical to TRBD2. Germline loops: CDR1 WSHSY, CDR2 SAAADI. CDR3 size: 16 residues. As DNA, the CDR3 is TGCGCCTGCAGAGACCCTAGCGGGGGGAACACCGGGGAGCTGTTTTTT. Translation: CACRDPSGGNTGELFF.

The V gene is TRBV27, the J gene TRBJ1-2, with D unresolved. The CDR3 spans 17 residues. The germline gives CDR1 MNHEY, CDR2 SMNVEV (reference sequence). V lost 6 bases, J lost 8 bases, and 28 bases lay in between. CDR3 in DNA: TGTGCCAGCAGCCGAAGTGCGTCCGGGATTAGGGTAGAGGGCTACACCTTC. The encoded protein is CASSRSASGIRVEGYTF.

The chain has TRBV27 and TRBJ1-2; 7 nucleotides match TRBD1. The V and J ends lost 8 bases and 7 bases, in that order; junction bases with no gene match: 10. The CDR3 has 13 residues. The germline V gene encodes CDR1 MNHEY and CDR2 SMNVEV (reference sequence). The CDR3 region is CASRPTGLPGYTF. The DNA for the CDR3 is TGTGCCAGCCGCCCGACAGGGTTGCCTGGCTACACCTTC.

The chain combines TRBV19 with TRBJ2-3; TRBD2 matches at 9 bases. CDR3 length equals 17 residues. V lost 4 bases, J lost 0 bases, and 8 bases stayed unmatched. CDR1 and CDR2 from the germline V gene are LNHDA and SQIVND (reference sequence). In nucleotides, the CDR3 is TGTGCCAGTAGTACGGGTAGCGGGAGCCCCAGCACAGATACGCAGTATTTT. Amino acids: CASSTGSGSPSTDTQYF.

The V and J genes are TRBV28 and TRBJ1-2; D remains ambiguous. Trimming cost V 3 bases and J 5 bases, with 19 bases left between them. CDR1 is MDHEN and CDR2 is SYDVKM in the germline V gene. This CDR3 spans 16 amino acids. CDR3 in DNA: TGTGCCAGCAGTTTGGCTACCGACAAGTCAAGTTATGGCTACACCTTC. It is translated as CASSLATDKSSYGYTF.

CDR3 nucleotide sequence: TGTGCCAGCAGTGAACTCCAGGGGAACACTGAAGCTTTCTTT. This codes for CASSELQGNTEAFF. The chain uses TRBV6-1 and TRBJ1-1; a weak D match, TRBD1 (5 bases). The V gene lost 2 bases and the J gene lost 1 base, with 8 bases spanning the gap. The CDR3 consists of 14 residues. Germline V gene lookup returns CDR1 MNHNS and CDR2 SASEGT.

The chain couples TRBV19 to TRBJ1-5; weak D call: TRBD1 (5 bases). The germline V gene has CDR1 LNHDA and CDR2 SQIVND (reference sequence). This CDR3 has 15 amino acids. Trimming removed 3 bases from V and 2 bases from J, with 11 bases in between. CDR3 bases: TGTGCCAGTAGTATGGTGGGGCTTGGCAATCAGCCCCAGCATTTT. Its translation is CASSMVGLGNQPQHF.

J is TRBJ1-1 and V is TRBV18; D gene unclear. CDR1 and CDR2 from the germline V gene are KGHSH and LQKENI. The CDR3 is 15 amino acids. The germline V and J ends were trimmed by 3 bases and 3 bases, with 14 bases remaining between them. In nucleotides, the CDR3 is TGTGCCAGCTCACCTTTCGGGGAGATGGACACTGAAGCTTTCTTT. Translating gives CASSPFGEMDTEAFF.

This clone has a single count. The chain joins TRBV6-2 or TRBV6-3 to TRBJ2-7; 7 bases are a match to TRBD1. Germline CDR1 is MNHEY and CDR2 is SVGEGT. CDR3 size: 17 residues. V shed 6 bases and J 2 bases; nucleotides not matched to a gene: 16. The CDR3 sequence is CASSNPRQDRAAYEQYF. In nucleotides, the CDR3 is TGTGCCAGCAGCAACCCCCGTCAAGACAGGGCCGCCTACGAGCAGTACTTC.

The rearrangement links TRBV5-5 to TRBJ2-6, with a possible D match to TRBD1 (6 bases). Trimming removed 0 bases from V and 2 bases from J, with 9 bases in between. Germline CDR1 and CDR2: SGHKS and YYEKEE (reference sequence). This CDR3 spans 16 amino acids. CDR3 sequence (DNA): TGTGCCAGCAGCTTGGACCCAGGGGCTGGGGCCAACGTCCTGACTTTC. Translation: CASSLDPGAGANVLTF. The full variable domain, with the rest looked up from reference TRBV5-5 and TRBJ2-6, is DAGVTQSPTHLIKTRGQQVTLRCSPISGHKSVSWYQQVLGQGPQFIFQYYEKEERGRGNFPDRFSARQFPNYSSELNVNALLLGDSALYLCASSLDPGAGANVLTFGAGSRLTVL.

The rearrangement joins TRBV6-5 to TRBJ1-2; tentative D call: TRBD1 (6 bases). The CDR3 spans 14 residues. V was clipped by 10 bases and J by 4 bases, with 19 bases between them. Germline V lookup: CDR1 MNHEY, CDR2 SVGAGI. CDR3 region: CATKRGGSSYGYTF. CDR3 coding DNA: TGTGCCACCAAAAGAGGGGGATCCTCCTATGGCTACACCTTC.

This clone came up a few times. This sequence joins TRBV4-2 and TRBJ2-7; D remains ambiguous. The CDR3 is 13 amino acids. CDR1 is LGHNA and CDR2 is YNFKEQ in the germline V gene. Trimming removed 0 bases from V and 7 bases from J, with 10 bases in between. CDR3 nucleotide sequence: TGTGCCAGCAGCCAAGATATAGTACTGGAGCAGTACTTC. This sequence encodes CASSQDIVLEQYF.

The chain employs TRBV6-5 and TRBJ1-5, with 7 bases lining up with TRBD1. The junction had 10 bases not matched to a gene; V was cut back by 8 bases and J by 3 bases. CDR3 length: 15 amino acids. CDR1 and CDR2 from the germline V gene are MNHEY and SVGAGI. CDR3 DNA: TGTGCCAGCTCCGGGTCTACAGGGGCCAATCAGCCCCAGCATTTT. This codes for CASSGSTGANQPQHF.

This sequence joins TRBV24-1 and TRBJ1-2; 7 nucleotides align to TRBD1. The trim removed 4 bases at V and 3 bases at J, leaving 1 base unmatched. This CDR3 is built from 13 residues. Germline CDR1 and CDR2: KGHDR and SFDVKD. This chain's CDR3 is CATSEGQHYGYTF. Here the CDR3 DNA reads TGTGCCACCAGTGAGGGACAGCACTATGGCTACACCTTC.

The gene calls are TRBV4-3 and TRBJ2-3; 7 positions agree with TRBD1. CDR1 and CDR2 from the germline V gene are LGHNA and YSLEER. V shed 2 bases and J 2 bases; nucleotides not matched to a gene: 7. The CDR3 is 16 residues long. In DNA form, the CDR3 reads TGCGCCAGCAGCCAATCTGCAGGGGGTTCCACAGATACGCAGTATTTT. Translating it yields CASSQSAGGSTDTQYF.

This chain connects TRBV19 to TRBJ2-7; tentatively, D is TRBD2 (6 bases). The CDR3 runs 11 residues. CDR1 is LNHDA and CDR2 is SQIVND in the germline V gene (reference sequence). The germline V and J ends were trimmed by 6 bases and 7 bases, with 10 bases remaining between them. The CDR3 region is CASRNAGEQYF. CDR3 DNA sequence: TGTGCCAGTAGAAATGCGGGGGAGCAGTACTTC.

The rearrangement links TRBV5-4 to TRBJ1-4; 9 bases fit TRBD1. The CDR3 is 13 amino acids. Looked up from germline, CDR1 is SGHNT and CDR2 is YYREEE (reference sequence). Trimming at V came to 7 bases and at J to 8 bases, leaving 6 bases not matched to a gene. CDR3 protein: CASYDRGSEKLFF. The CDR3 coding sequence is TGTGCCAGCTATGACAGGGGGTCAGAAAAACTGTTTTTT.

The gene calls are TRBV6-2 or TRBV6-3 and TRBJ2-7, with 8 positions matching TRBD2. This CDR3 is 15 amino acids long. The junction had 7 bases not matched to a gene; V was cut back by 2 bases and J by 4 bases. CDR1 and CDR2 from the germline V gene are MNHEY and SVGEGT. CDR3 amino acids: CASSYPGGRSYEQYF. The CDR3 coding sequence is TGTGCCAGCAGTTACCCGGGAGGGAGGTCGTACGAGCAGTACTTC.

The chain employs TRBV29-1 and TRBJ1-2; TRBD1 is a possible D gene (6 bases). From germline, CDR1 is SQVTM and CDR2 ANQGSEA. The CDR3 consists of 14 residues. The ends were cut back, 3 bases at V and 2 bases at J, with 13 bases in the middle. CDR3 region: CSVDSAGQNYGYTF. In nucleotides, the CDR3 is TGCAGCGTTGACAGCGCCGGACAGAACTATGGCTACACCTTC.

The rearrangement uses TRBV5-5 and TRBJ2-3, with a possible D match to TRBD2 (5 bases). This CDR3 comprises 12 residues. V was pared by 3 bases and J by 3 bases, with 5 bases between. CDR1 and CDR2 (germline): SGHKS, YYEKEE (reference sequence). The DNA of the CDR3 is TGTGCCAGCAGCTGGGAGACAGATACGCAGTATTTT. Protein product: CASSWETDTQYF.